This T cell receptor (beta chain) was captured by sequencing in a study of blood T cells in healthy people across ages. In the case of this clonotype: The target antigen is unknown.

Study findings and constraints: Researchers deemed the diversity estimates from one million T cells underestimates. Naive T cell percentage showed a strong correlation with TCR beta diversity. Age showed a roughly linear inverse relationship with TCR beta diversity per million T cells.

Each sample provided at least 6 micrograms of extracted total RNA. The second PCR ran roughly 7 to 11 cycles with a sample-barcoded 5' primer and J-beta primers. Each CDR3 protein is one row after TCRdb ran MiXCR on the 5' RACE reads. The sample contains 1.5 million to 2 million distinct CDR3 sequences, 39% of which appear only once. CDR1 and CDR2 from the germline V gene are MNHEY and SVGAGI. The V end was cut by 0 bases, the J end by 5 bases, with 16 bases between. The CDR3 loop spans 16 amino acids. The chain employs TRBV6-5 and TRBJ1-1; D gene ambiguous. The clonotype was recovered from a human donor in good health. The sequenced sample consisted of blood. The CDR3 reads CASSYSLDDMRTEAFF. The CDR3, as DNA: TGTGCCAGCAGTTACTCTTTGGACGACATGAGGACTGAAGCTTTCTTT.